Described below is a single TCR beta chain sequence and its context. No antigen is known for it. This entry is derived from a study of T cell repertoires in cytomegalovirus infection. Study context: Public TCR beta signatures were indicative of both CMV infection and a matching HLA type.

The CDR3 length is 11 residues. The V gene's germline CDR1 is DFQATT and CDR2 SNEGSKA (reference sequence). V was clipped by 1 base and J by 9 bases, with 8 bases between them. Using its own MiXCR run on the reads, TCRdb lists one record per CDR3 protein. The data hold some 500,000 distinct CDR3 sequences, with around 30% observed a single time. The clonotype originates from a human donor in good health (CMV status not recorded). Some clones in this sample may be carry-over from other donors' samples. The sample in question was cultured PBMCs, obtained from culture after CMV antigen stimulation. The chain uses TRBV20-1 and TRBJ2-3, with D hard to call. In DNA form, the CDR3 reads TGCAGTGCTAGAGTGACTCTAACGCAGTATTTT. This codes for CSARVTLTQYF.